This TCR beta chain is drawn from a study of T cell repertoires in cytomegalovirus infection. Ten or more counts support this clonotype. TCRdb redid the calling of the reads with MiXCR, one entry per CDR3 protein. The sample lists some 300,000 distinct CDR3 sequences, about 9.2% occurring once. This CDR3 spans 12 amino acids. Trimming stripped 5 bases from V and 8 bases from J, with 9 bases between. CDR1 is SGHTA and CDR2 is FQGTGA in the germline V gene. Material: PBMCs. The V call is TRBV7-3, the J call TRBJ2-2; D is unclear. This TCR came from a human donor in good health (CMV status not recorded). Some clones in this sample may be carry-over from other donors' samples. DNA for the CDR3: TGTGCCAGCAGCATTCGAAATGGGGAGCTGTTTTTT. Protein sequence: CASSIRNGELFF.